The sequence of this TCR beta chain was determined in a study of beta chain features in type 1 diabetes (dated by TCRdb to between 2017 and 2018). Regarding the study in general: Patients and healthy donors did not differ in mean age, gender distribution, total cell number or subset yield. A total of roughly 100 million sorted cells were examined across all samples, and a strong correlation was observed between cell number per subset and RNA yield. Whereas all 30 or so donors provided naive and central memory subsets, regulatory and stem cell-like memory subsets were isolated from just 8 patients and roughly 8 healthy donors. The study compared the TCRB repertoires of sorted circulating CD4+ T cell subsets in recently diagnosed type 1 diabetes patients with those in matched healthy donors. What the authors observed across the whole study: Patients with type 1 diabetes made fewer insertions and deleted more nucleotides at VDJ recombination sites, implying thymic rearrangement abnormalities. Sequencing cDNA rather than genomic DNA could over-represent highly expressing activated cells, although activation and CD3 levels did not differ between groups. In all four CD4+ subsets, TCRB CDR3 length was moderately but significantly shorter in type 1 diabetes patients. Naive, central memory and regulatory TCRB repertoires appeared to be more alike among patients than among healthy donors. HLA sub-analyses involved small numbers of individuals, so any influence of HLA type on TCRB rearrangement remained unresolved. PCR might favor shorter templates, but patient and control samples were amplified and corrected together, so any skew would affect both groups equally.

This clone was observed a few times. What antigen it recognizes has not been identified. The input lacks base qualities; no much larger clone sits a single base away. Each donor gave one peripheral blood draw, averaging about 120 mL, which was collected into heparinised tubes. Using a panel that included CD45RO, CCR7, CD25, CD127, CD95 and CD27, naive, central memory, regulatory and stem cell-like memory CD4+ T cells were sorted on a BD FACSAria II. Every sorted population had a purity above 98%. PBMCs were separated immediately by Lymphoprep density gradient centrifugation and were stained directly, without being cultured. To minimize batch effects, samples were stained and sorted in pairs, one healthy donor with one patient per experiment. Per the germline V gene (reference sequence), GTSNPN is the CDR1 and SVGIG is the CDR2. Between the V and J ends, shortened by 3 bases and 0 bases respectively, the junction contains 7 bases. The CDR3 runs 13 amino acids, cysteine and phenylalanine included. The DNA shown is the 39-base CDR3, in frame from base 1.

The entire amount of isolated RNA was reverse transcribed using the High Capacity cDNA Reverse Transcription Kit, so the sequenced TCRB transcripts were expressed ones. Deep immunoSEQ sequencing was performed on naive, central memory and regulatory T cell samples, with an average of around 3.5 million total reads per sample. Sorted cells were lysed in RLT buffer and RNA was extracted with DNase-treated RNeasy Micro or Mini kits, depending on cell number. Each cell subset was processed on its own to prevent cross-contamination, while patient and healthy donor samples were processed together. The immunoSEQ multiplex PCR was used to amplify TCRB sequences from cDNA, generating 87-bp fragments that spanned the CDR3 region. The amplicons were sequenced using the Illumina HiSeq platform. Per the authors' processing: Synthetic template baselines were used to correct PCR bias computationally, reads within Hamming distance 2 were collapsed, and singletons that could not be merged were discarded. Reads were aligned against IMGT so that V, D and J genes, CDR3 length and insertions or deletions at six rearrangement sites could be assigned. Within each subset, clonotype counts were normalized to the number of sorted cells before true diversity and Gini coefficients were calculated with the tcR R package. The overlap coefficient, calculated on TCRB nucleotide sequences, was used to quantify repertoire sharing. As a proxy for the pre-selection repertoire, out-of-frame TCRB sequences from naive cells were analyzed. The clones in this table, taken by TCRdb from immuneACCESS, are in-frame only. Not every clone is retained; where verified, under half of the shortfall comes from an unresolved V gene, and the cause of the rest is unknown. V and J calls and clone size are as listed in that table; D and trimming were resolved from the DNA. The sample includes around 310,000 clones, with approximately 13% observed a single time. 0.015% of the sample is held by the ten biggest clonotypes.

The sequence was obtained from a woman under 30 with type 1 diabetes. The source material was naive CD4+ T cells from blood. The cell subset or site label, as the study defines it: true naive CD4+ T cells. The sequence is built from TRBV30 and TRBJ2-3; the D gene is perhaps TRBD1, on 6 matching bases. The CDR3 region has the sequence CAWRQGSTDTQYF. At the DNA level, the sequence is TGTGCCTGGAGACAGGGCAGCACAGATACGCAGTATTTT. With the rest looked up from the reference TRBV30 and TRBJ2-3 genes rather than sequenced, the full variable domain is SQTIHQWPATLVQPVGSPLSLECTVEGTSNPNLYWYRQAAGRGLQLLFYSVGIGQISSEVPQNLSASRPQDRQFILSSKKLLLSDSGFYLCAWRQGSTDTQYFGPGTRLTVL.